Below are 29 T cell receptor beta chains sequenced from a single sample in a study of blood T cells in healthy people across ages. A second PCR, run for about 7 to 11 cycles, used a sample-barcoded 5' primer plus a J-beta primer mix. In TCRdb, the 5' RACE reads were re-called with MiXCR into one record per CDR3 protein. The table records almost 550,000 distinct CDR3 sequences, under 30% of them present only once. These same records also appear under a second study, on T cells of mothers and their children.

The specimen was blood. The receptor set was obtained from a boy aged 10-17 years in good health.

Only a few counts were recorded for this clonotype. The V call is TRBV28, the J call TRBJ2-1, with D possibly being TRBD2 (5 bases). V shed 10 bases and J shed 1 base, with 26 bases lying between them. The CDR3 extends over 18 amino acids. Germline loops: CDR1 MDHEN, CDR2 SYDVKM. CDR3 loop: CAIQLSPRAAVSYNEQFF. As DNA, the CDR3 is TGTGCCATACAGTTAAGCCCCAGAGCGGCGGTATCCTACAATGAGCAGTTCTTC.

The genes are TRBV20-1 and TRBJ1-1; 10 nucleotides match TRBD1. The CDR3 spans 13 residues. The germline V gene has CDR1 DFQATT and CDR2 SNEGSKA (reference sequence). The J segment lost 4 bases and the V segment lost 5 bases, leaving 4 bases of the junction unmatched. CDR3 bases: TGCAGTGCTTCAGGGACAGGGGTCACTGAAGCTTTCTTT. Translation: CSASGTGVTEAFF.

This clonotype is a singleton in its sample. The J gene is TRBJ1-1, the V gene TRBV7-9, with a tentative D call TRBD1 (6 bases). Between the trimmed V and J ends, which lost 0 bases and 5 bases, there was a span of 13 bases. This CDR3 region has 15 residues. Germline loops: CDR1 SEHNR, CDR2 FQNEAQ (reference sequence). CDR3 in amino acids: CASSLAAGGATEAFF. In DNA form, the CDR3 reads TGTGCCAGCAGCTTAGCGGCTGGGGGGGCGACTGAAGCTTTCTTT. Supplemented by reference TRBV7-9 and TRBJ1-1, the full variable domain reads DTGVSQNPRHKITKRGQNVTFRCDPISEHNRLYWYRQTLGQGPEFLTYFQNEAQLEKSRLLSDRFSAERPKGSFSTLEIQRTEQGDSAMYLCASSLAAGGATEAFFGQGTRLTVV.

J is TRBJ2-1 and V is TRBV4-3, with TRBD2 matching 11 bases. Trimming removed 3 bases from V and 5 bases from J; junction bases left unmatched: 6. This CDR3 comprises 16 residues. Germline V gene data show CDR1 as LGHNA and CDR2 as YSLEER. Here the CDR3 reads CASSQDLAGGHNEQFF. The CDR3 bases are TGCGCCAGCAGCCAGGATCTAGCGGGGGGTCACAATGAGCAGTTCTTC.

J is TRBJ2-7 and V is TRBV4-3; perhaps D is TRBD1 or TRBD2 (5 bases each). Between the trimmed V and J ends, which lost 2 bases and 6 bases, there was a span of 14 bases. CDR3 length equals 14 residues. Germline-derived CDR1 and CDR2 are LGHNA and YSLEER. CDR3 sequence (DNA): TGCGCCAGCAGCCAAAACTGGGACGGAGGCGAGCAGTACTTC. Encoded protein: CASSQNWDGGEQYF.

Comment on this clonotype: A junction boundary mismatches the germline segment, possibly from a read error. V and J are TRBV27 and TRBJ1-4; D gene ambiguous. The germline V gene has CDR1 MNHEY and CDR2 SMNVEV (reference sequence). The CDR3 has 13 amino acids. The CDR3 DNA reads TGTGCCAGCAGAAACTCGTGGTCTGAAGAACTGTTTTTT. Translating it yields CASRNSWSEELFF.

This clonotype was picked up a small number of times. This chain links TRBV5-6 with TRBJ2-5; 10 nucleotides line up with TRBD1. The J call may be faulty, since TRBJ2-1 better matches the DNA end. Germline CDR1 and CDR2: SGHDT and YYEEEE. The CDR3 has 14 residues. CDR3 region: CASTQGQGNNEQFF. The CDR3 coding sequence is TGTGCCAGCACCCAGGGACAGGGGAACAATGAGCAGTTCTTC.

The rearrangement joins TRBV29-1 to TRBJ1-1; D is perhaps TRBD1 (5 bases). The germline CDR1 and CDR2 sequences are SQVTM and ANQGSEA. Trimming pared 1 base from V and 1 base from J, leaving 13 bases between. The CDR3 runs to 15 residues. In nucleotides, the CDR3 is TGCAGCGTTGAAGCCCGGGGCAGGAGGAACACTGAAGCTTTCTTT. Translated: CSVEARGRRNTEAFF.

This clonotype has a handful of counts. The chain combines TRBV28 with TRBJ2-5, with 9 bases fitting TRBD1. The J call may not be correct, given that the DNA end is closer to TRBJ2-7. The CDR3 is 15 residues long. CDR1 is MDHEN, CDR2 SYDVKM, per germline. The CDR3 loop reads CASGYSPGQGYEQYF. The CDR3 nucleotides are TGTGCCAGCGGCTACTCACCGGGACAGGGCTACGAGCAGTACTTC.

V gene TRBV4-3 combines with J gene TRBJ2-5; D tentatively fits TRBD1 or TRBD2 (5 bases each). Germline V CDR1 and CDR2: LGHNA, YSLEER. The CDR3 covers 14 residues. With 3 bases removed from V and 4 bases from J, the gap between germline ends came to 12 bases. As DNA, the CDR3 is TGCGCCAGCAGCCATGGGTGGGGGATAGAGACCCAGTACTTC. This translates into CASSHGWGIETQYF.

The chain uses TRBV7-3 and TRBJ2-7, with 7 bases fitting TRBD2. The J call is uncertain, as TRBJ2-1 better fits the DNA end. In germline, CDR1 is SGHTA, CDR2 FQGTGA. The CDR3 runs 15 residues. The CDR3 nucleotides read TGTGCCAGCAGCTTAGGAATAGGAGCGGGAAATGAGCAGTTCTTC. Translated, it gives CASSLGIGAGNEQFF.

This clonotype was detected a few times. The V call is TRBV13, the J call TRBJ1-4; 7 positions match TRBD1. The V gene's germline CDR1 is PRHDT and CDR2 FYEKMQ (reference sequence). The CDR3 has 16 amino acids. V lost 2 bases, J lost 7 bases, and 10 bases stayed unmatched. The CDR3 nucleotides read TGTGCCAGCAGCTTAAGAACAGGGGAATATGGTGAAAAACTGTTTTTT. Translated, it gives CASSLRTGEYGEKLFF.

There are many counts of this clonotype. This chain joins TRBV4-2 and TRBJ2-6; D could derive from TRBD1 or TRBD2 (5 bases each). The CDR3 has 17 amino acids. CDR1 LGHNA and CDR2 YNFKEQ come from the germline V gene. V shed 0 bases and J shed 4 bases, with 13 bases lying between them. The CDR3: CASSQEDSGSGANVLTF. Written as DNA, the CDR3 is TGTGCCAGCAGCCAAGAAGATTCAGGGAGCGGGGCCAACGTCCTGACTTTC.

Only a few counts were recorded for this clonotype. The chain recombines TRBV27 with TRBJ1-2; D is uncertain. V was trimmed by 2 bases and J by 2 bases, leaving 12 bases between them. Germline CDR1 reads MNHEY; CDR2 reads SMNVEV (reference sequence). This CDR3 has 15 amino acids. The DNA of the CDR3 is TGTGCCAGCAGTTTAGATGGCAGGTGGAACTATGGCTACACCTTC. It codes for CASSLDGRWNYGYTF.

The chain uses TRBV3-1 and TRBJ2-7; D gene unclear. Per germline, CDR1 LGHDT and CDR2 YNNKEL (reference sequence). This CDR3 is 14 amino acids long. V shed 1 base and J shed 0 bases, with 7 bases lying between them. In DNA form, the CDR3 reads TGTGCCAGCAGCCAAGCGCAGGACTCCTACGAGCAGTACTTC. Its protein is CASSQAQDSYEQYF.

The J gene is TRBJ2-5, the V gene TRBV9; a possible D gene is TRBD2 (5 bases). Trimming took 0 bases from V and 5 from J, leaving 14 bases between them. This CDR3 has 15 residues. CDR1 is SGDLS, CDR2 YYNGEE, per germline. The CDR3 nucleotides are TGTGCCAGCAGCGTAGGGTCCTTACGGAGGGAGACCCAGTACTTC. Amino acids: CASSVGSLRRETQYF.

This clonotype turned up a few times. The chain combines TRBV15 with TRBJ2-2; 9 bases line up with TRBD1. CDR1 is LNHNV and CDR2 is YYDKDF in the germline V gene (reference sequence). The trim removed 4 bases at V and 6 bases at J, leaving 12 bases unmatched. There are 17 residues in the CDR3. The CDR3 DNA reads as TGTGCCACCAGCACTTTGACAGGGGGAGGAAGCGCCGGGGAGCTGTTTTTT. Its protein product is CATSTLTGGGSAGELFF.

There are a few counts of this clonotype. The chain uses TRBV18 and TRBJ1-4; 8 bases fit TRBD1. Germline V gene data show CDR1 as KGHSH and CDR2 as LQKENI. V dropped 3 bases and J dropped 3; count of bases not matched to a gene: 3. There are 15 residues in the CDR3. The CDR3 DNA sequence: TGTGCCAGCTCACCTGGACAGGGATCTAATGAAAAACTGTTTTTT. This translates into CASSPGQGSNEKLFF.

This clonotype was detected ten times or more. This chain links TRBV6-2 or TRBV6-3 with TRBJ2-1; D is ambiguous. Trimming removed 0 bases from V and 2 bases from J, with 2 bases in between. Germline loops: CDR1 MNHEY, CDR2 SVGEGT. The CDR3 sequence is 13 residues long. CDR3 coding DNA: TGTGCCAGCAGTTACTCTACCTACAATGAGCAGTTCTTC. This translates into CASSYSTYNEQFF.

This clonotype was recorded a few times. This chain joins TRBV4-2 and TRBJ2-7; TRBD1 aligns across 9 bases. Germline CDR1 LGHNA, CDR2 YNFKEQ. V shed 0 bases, J shed 1 base, and the junction held 7 bases outside the gene matches. The CDR3 covers 17 residues. DNA for the CDR3: TGTGCCAGCAGCCAAGATAAACAGGGGGCGGTATCCTACGAGCAGTACTTC. Encoded protein: CASSQDKQGAVSYEQYF.

This clonotype appeared a few times. The chain joins TRBV7-9 to TRBJ1-1, with D unclear. The CDR3 covers 14 residues. V lost 4 bases, J lost 1 base, and 10 bases lay in between. Germline values: CDR1 SEHNR, CDR2 FQNEAQ (reference sequence). The CDR3 loop reads CASSSQGENTEAFF. In DNA, the CDR3 is TGTGCCAGCAGCTCCCAAGGAGAGAACACTGAAGCTTTCTTT.

This clonotype is a singleton in its sample. The rearrangement joins TRBV27 to TRBJ1-2; D is unresolved. CDR1 is MNHEY and CDR2 is SMNVEV in the germline V gene (reference sequence). The V gene lost 7 bases and the J gene lost 0 bases, with 9 bases spanning the gap. The CDR3 extends over 13 amino acids. The CDR3 here is CASKFTANYGYTF. The CDR3 bases are TGTGCCAGCAAATTCACAGCTAACTATGGCTACACCTTC.

Of note for this clonotype: This sequence may be a read error, since a much larger clone differs from it by one base. V is TRBV7-3 and J is TRBJ2-5; TRBD2 agrees at 7 bases. Germline assignment: CDR1 SGHTA and CDR2 FQGTGA. The CDR3 sequence is 15 residues long. In nucleotides, the CDR3 is TGTGCCAGCAGCTCGTTATTAGGGACTCGCGGGGGAGAGGTCTTC. This gives the protein CASSSLLGTRGGEVF.

Here the CDR3 DNA reads TGTGCCAGCAGGACGGGACAGGGACCCTACGAGCAGTACTTC. This encodes CASRTGQGPYEQYF. The chain uses TRBV6-1 and TRBJ2-7; 9 positions match TRBD1. The V gene end was trimmed by 6 bases and the J gene end by 2 bases; junction bases not matched to a gene: 5. This CDR3 is 14 amino acids long. Germline V CDR1 and CDR2: MNHNS, SASEGT.

This chain uses TRBV9 with TRBJ1-6; perhaps TRBD1 as D (6 bases). CDR1 is SGDLS, CDR2 YYNGEE, per germline. CDR3 length: 14 residues. V was shortened by 3 bases and J by 9 bases, with 13 bases between the two germline ends. As DNA, the CDR3 is TGTGCCAGCAGCGCGGACGGGGGGGCTTCACCCCTCCACTTT. It is translated as CASSADGGASPLHF.

This clonotype was seen a few times. The rearrangement links TRBV5-1 to TRBJ2-5; 10 bases align to TRBD1. Trimming at V came to 3 bases and at J to 5 bases, leaving 7 bases not matched to a gene. The CDR3 totals 15 residues. Germline V gene data show CDR1 as SGHRS and CDR2 as YFSETQ. This chain's CDR3 is CASSSDRGLGETQYF. The CDR3 DNA is TGCGCCAGCAGCTCCGACAGGGGGCTCGGGGAGACCCAGTACTTC.

The J gene is TRBJ2-5, the V gene TRBV25-1, with no clear D. The J call may be incorrect, as the DNA end agrees better with TRBJ2-1. The CDR3 has 13 amino acids. CDR1 and CDR2 from the germline V gene are MGHDK and SYGVNS. The CDR3: CASSYLTVNEQFF. CDR3 bases: TGTGCCAGCAGTTACCTGACCGTCAATGAGCAGTTCTTC.

The chain joins TRBV5-1 to TRBJ1-1; D is possibly TRBD1 (5 bases). The CDR3 consists of 13 residues. CDR1 is SGHRS and CDR2 is YFSETQ in the germline V gene. V was trimmed by 4 bases and J by 6 bases, leaving 13 bases between them. The CDR3 is CASSPRDLSEAFF. The CDR3 nucleotides read TGCGCCAGCAGCCCTAGGGACCTATCTGAAGCTTTCTTT.

This clonotype was seen ten or more times. The chain combines TRBV18 with TRBJ1-2, with TRBD1 matching over 8 bases. The germline V gene encodes CDR1 KGHSH and CDR2 LQKENI. The CDR3 totals 12 residues. The ends lost 8 bases at V and 7 bases at J; junction bases unmatched: 6. CDR3 region: CASSPDRGGYTF. CDR3 nucleotides: TGTGCCAGCAGCCCCGACAGGGGTGGCTACACCTTC.